One and the same sample provided the 32 T cell receptor beta chains below, sequenced in a study of human T cells and chemical hapten exposure. As to time point: healthy volunteer bleed at 6 weeks. RNA extraction used unfractionated whole blood as the source of total RNA. Via MiXCR, TCRdb re-called the RACE reads, giving one row per CDR3 protein. Of 70,000 to 95,000 distinct CDR3 sequences in the sample, 7% to 9.5% were seen once. The sequencing input was whole blood. Receptors originate from a female donor in good health. Some clones in this sample may be carry-over from other donors' samples.

This clonotype was recorded a few times. V and J are TRBV2 and TRBJ1-2, with D uncertain. This CDR3 region has 13 residues. Per germline, CDR1 SNHLY and CDR2 FYNNEI. V was clipped by 1 base and J by 7 bases, with 10 bases between them. The CDR3 DNA follows: TGTGCCAGCAGTGAAGAGGGTGTAAGTGGCTACACCTTC. This encodes CASSEEGVSGYTF.

This clonotype was recorded a few times. This chain uses TRBV7-9 with TRBJ2-7; the D is unclear. The CDR3 sequence is 14 residues long. The germline V gene encodes CDR1 SEHNR and CDR2 FQNEAQ (reference sequence). Deletions cut 1 base from V and 2 bases from J, with 9 bases between. The CDR3 sequence: CASSLGGAPYEQYF. For the CDR3, the DNA is TGTGCCAGCAGCTTAGGCGGCGCCCCCTACGAGCAGTACTTC.

The CDR3 reads CASSLLPEAFF. CDR3 DNA: TGTGCCAGCAGTTTATTACCTGAAGCTTTCTTT. The chain joins TRBV28 to TRBJ1-1; D unclear. This CDR3 comprises 11 residues. Looked up from germline, CDR1 is MDHEN and CDR2 is SYDVKM. Trimming cost V 1 base and J 6 bases, with 3 bases left between them.

This clonotype was detected ten times or more. The chain employs TRBV9 and TRBJ2-3; D gene uncertain. The CDR3 extends over 14 amino acids. V gave up 0 bases and J gave up 2 bases, with 7 bases separating them. Germline CDR1 and CDR2: SGDLS and YYNGEE. CDR3 amino acids: CASSVGIYTDTQYF. In DNA, the CDR3 is TGTGCCAGCAGCGTAGGGATTTACACAGATACGCAGTATTTT.

This clonotype was counted many times. The rearrangement links TRBV20-1 to TRBJ2-2, with TRBD2 as a possible D gene (5 bases). Trimming took 3 bases from V and 6 from J, leaving 11 bases between them. Germline V lookup: CDR1 DFQATT, CDR2 SNEGSKA (reference sequence). The CDR3 is 13 residues long. The CDR3 loop reads CSASRGRAGELFF. DNA of the CDR3: TGCAGTGCTAGTCGAGGGAGAGCCGGGGAGCTGTTTTTT.

This clonotype was detected a few times. The rearrangement uses TRBV27 and TRBJ1-5; D is perhaps TRBD1 (6 bases). The V end was cut by 1 base, the J end by 7 bases, with 11 bases between. The germline V gene encodes CDR1 MNHEY and CDR2 SMNVEV (reference sequence). This CDR3 has 14 amino acids. The CDR3 is CASSLWGAEQPQHF. The CDR3 nucleotides read TGTGCCAGCAGTTTATGGGGGGCAGAACAGCCCCAGCATTTT.

The chain links TRBV7-8 to TRBJ1-1, with TRBD1 matching 7 bases. The CDR3 is 16 amino acids. V lost 5 bases and J lost 3; bases outside the gene matches: 12. Germline V gene lookup returns CDR1 SGHVS and CDR2 FQNEAQ. CDR3 DNA sequence: TGTGCCAGCAGCCGCAGACAGGGAAATTGTGACACTGAAGCTTTCTTT. It is translated as CASSRRQGNCDTEAFF.

The sample holds a few counts of this clonotype. One junction end disagrees with the germline gene, perhaps due to a read error. V usage is TRBV6-1 and J usage is TRBJ2-5; D call uncertain. The CDR3 is made up of 13 amino acids. Germline V CDR1 and CDR2: MNHNS, SASEGT. In DNA, the CDR3 is TGTGCCAGCAGTGAAGCGGCGAAATGGTTCCCCGTTTTC. This codes for CASSEAAKWFPVF.

This CDR3 is CASSVPGQGSPDTQYF. The CDR3, as DNA: TGTGCCAGCAGCGTTCCGGGACAGGGATCGCCAGATACGCAGTATTTT. The gene calls are TRBV5-4 and TRBJ2-3; 9 nucleotides line up with TRBD1. CDR3 length: 16 residues. Germline V gene data show CDR1 as SGHNT and CDR2 as YYREEE (reference sequence). After removal of 4 bases from V and 4 bases from J, the junction contained 10 bases not matched to a gene.

This clonotype has ten or more counts. The V call is TRBV5-1, the J call TRBJ1-2; 7 positions match TRBD1. The V gene end was trimmed by 4 bases and the J gene end by 2 bases; junction bases not matched to a gene: 5. The germline CDR1 and CDR2 sequences are SGHRS and YFSETQ. This CDR3 spans 14 amino acids. CDR3 sequence reads: CASSPGQRNYGYTF. The DNA of the CDR3 is TGCGCCAGCAGCCCGGGACAGCGGAACTATGGCTACACCTTC.

This clonotype was seen more than once but under ten times. The J gene is TRBJ1-2, the V gene TRBV10-3; weak D call: TRBD1 (6 bases). The germline V and J ends were trimmed by 8 bases and 3 bases, with 13 bases remaining between them. Germline V CDR1 and CDR2: ENHRY, SYGVKD. CDR3 length: 13 residues. The CDR3 here is CAIGRDKDYGYTF. Here the CDR3 DNA reads TGTGCCATCGGGCGGGACAAGGACTATGGCTACACCTTC.

This clonotype was seen at least ten times. The rearrangement uses TRBV12-3 or TRBV12-4 and TRBJ2-5; TRBD1 agrees at 9 bases. V lost 6 bases and J lost 4; bases outside the gene matches: 3. The CDR3 loop spans 13 amino acids. CDR3 region: CASSPQGAETQYF. The CDR3 DNA sequence: TGTGCCAGCAGCCCACAGGGGGCAGAGACCCAGTACTTC.

The chain links TRBV6-1 to TRBJ1-5, with a possible D match to TRBD1 (5 bases). Trimming pared 4 bases from V and 7 bases from J, leaving 14 bases between. From germline, CDR1 is MNHNS and CDR2 SASEGT. The CDR3 runs 14 residues. The CDR3 is CASSVAGRDQPQHF. The CDR3 region has the DNA TGTGCCAGCAGTGTGGCAGGGAGGGACCAGCCCCAGCATTTT.

This clonotype was seen many times. The V and J genes are TRBV9 and TRBJ1-4; no firm D call. Germline V gene lookup returns CDR1 SGDLS and CDR2 YYNGEE. The CDR3 is 14 residues long. The germline V and J ends were trimmed by 4 bases and 2 bases, with 9 bases remaining between them. CDR3 region: CASSLTSTNEKLFF. The CDR3 DNA follows: TGTGCCAGCAGCCTGACGAGTACTAATGAAAAACTGTTTTTT. The variable domain in full, with the rest retrieved from reference TRBV9 and TRBJ1-4, is DSGVTQTPKHLITATGQRVTLRCSPRSGDLSVYWYQQSLDQGLQFLIQYYNGEERAKGNILERFSAQQFPDLHSELNLSSLELGDSALYFCASSLTSTNEKLFFGSGTQLSVL.

A remark on this clonotype: Since a much larger clone is just one base distant, this may be a read error. J is TRBJ1-1 and V is TRBV27; D might be TRBD1 (5 bases). This CDR3 is built from 15 residues. Germline CDR1 and CDR2: MNHEY and SMNVEV (reference sequence). The CDR3 protein is CPSSVTGRLNTEAFF. CDR3 nucleotides: TGTCCCAGCAGTGTAACGGGACGTCTTAACACTGAAGCTTTCTTT.

In its sample, this clonotype was seen a few times. The chain combines TRBV7-6 with TRBJ2-7, with D uncertain. Trimming cost V 1 base and J 4 bases, with 8 bases left between them. The CDR3 sequence is 13 residues long. Germline V gene sequence: CDR1 SGHVS, CDR2 FNYEAQ. CDR3: CASSLGDGYEQYF. The CDR3 nucleotides read TGTGCCAGCAGCTTAGGGGATGGTTACGAGCAGTACTTC.

This clonotype was counted many times. This sequence joins TRBV7-9 and TRBJ2-5, with a weak D call TRBD1 (6 bases). The V gene's germline CDR1 is SEHNR and CDR2 FQNEAQ (reference sequence). V was trimmed by 3 bases and J by 2 bases, leaving 10 bases between them. This CDR3 region has 14 residues. DNA for the CDR3: TGTGCCAGCAGCTTCGAAAGGGGGCAAGAGACCCAGTACTTC. It is translated as CASSFERGQETQYF.

For the CDR3, the DNA is TGTGCCTGGAGTTCAGGGGAGCGATCACCCCTCCACTTT. Protein: CAWSSGERSPLHF. The chain links TRBV30 to TRBJ1-6; tentatively, D is TRBD1 (6 bases). Germline V gene sequence: CDR1 GTSNPN, CDR2 SVGIG (reference sequence). The CDR3 consists of 13 residues. V dropped 2 bases and J dropped 10 bases, with 12 bases sitting between them.

This clonotype was counted only a few times. This chain connects TRBV20-1 to TRBJ2-5; possibly TRBD2 for D (5 bases). The V end lost 6 bases, the J end lost 7 bases, and 15 bases lay between the germline ends. Looked up from germline, CDR1 is DFQATT and CDR2 is SNEGSKA (reference sequence). The CDR3 loop spans 12 amino acids. The CDR3 region has the DNA TGCAGTGCCAGCCAGTGGGAGCGGACCCAGTACTTC. Encoded protein: CSASQWERTQYF.

The chain carries TRBV28 and TRBJ2-3; 7 bases agree with TRBD1. Germline V lookup: CDR1 MDHEN, CDR2 SYDVKM. V gave up 5 bases and J gave up 1 base; unmatched junction bases: 9. The CDR3 consists of 16 residues. The CDR3 sequence is CASSQYRTGRTDTQYF. The CDR3 DNA reads as TGTGCCAGCAGTCAGTACCGGACAGGACGCACAGATACGCAGTATTTT.

The chain joins TRBV5-1 to TRBJ2-3, with TRBD2 matching 13 bases. V lost 0 bases, J lost 5 bases, and 3 bases stayed unmatched. Per germline, CDR1 SGHRS and CDR2 YFSETQ. This CDR3 contains 16 residues. The CDR3: CASSLGLAGGVDTQYF. Written as DNA, the CDR3 is TGCGCCAGCAGCTTGGGACTAGCGGGGGGCGTAGATACGCAGTATTTT. Looking up the rest from reference TRBV5-1 and TRBJ2-3 gives the full variable domain: KAGVTQTPRYLIKTRGQQVTLSCSPISGHRSVSWYQQTPGQGLQFLFEYFSETQRNKGNFPGRFSGRQFSNSRSEMNVSTLELGDSALYLCASSLGLAGGVDTQYFGPGTRLTVL.

Of note for this clonotype: One base away lies a much larger clone, so this may be a sequencing read error. The rearrangement uses TRBV7-8 and TRBJ2-3; 14 nucleotides line up with TRBD2. This CDR3 spans 15 amino acids. The germline V gene encodes CDR1 SGHVS and CDR2 FQNEAQ. The CDR3 nucleotides read TGTGTCAGCAGCTTAGGGACTAGCGGGGGAGGTACGCAGTATTTT. As protein: CVSSLGTSGGGTQYF.

The chain couples TRBV27 to TRBJ2-3, with D maybe TRBD2 (5 bases). The CDR3 extends over 15 amino acids. V lost 2 bases and J lost 9, with 18 bases in between. Germline CDR1 MNHEY, CDR2 SMNVEV (reference sequence). This CDR3 reads CASSLVPPATGTQYF. The CDR3 DNA is TGTGCCAGCAGTTTAGTCCCACCGGCCACGGGGACGCAGTATTTT.

This clonotype was seen a handful of times. The chain combines TRBV4-2 with TRBJ2-3; 8 bases map to TRBD1. The CDR3 is made up of 15 amino acids. From germline, CDR1 is LGHNA and CDR2 YNFKEQ. V shed 4 bases, J shed 3 bases, and the junction held 6 bases outside the gene matches. The CDR3 loop reads CASSPRQGITDTQYF. DNA of the CDR3: TGTGCCAGCAGCCCGCGACAGGGGATTACAGATACGCAGTATTTT.

This clonotype was counted between two and nine times. The chain recombines TRBV30 with TRBJ1-1; 9 bases fit TRBD1. V was clipped by 3 bases and J by 10 bases; unmatched bases: 12. The CDR3 contains 14 residues. Germline V gene lookup returns CDR1 GTSNPN and CDR2 SVGIG (reference sequence). The CDR3 DNA is TGTGCCTGGAGCGCCCGGGACAGGGAAGTGGGAGCTTTCTTT. Encoded protein: CAWSARDREVGAFF.

Many counts were recorded for this clonotype. This chain connects TRBV6-2 or TRBV6-3 to TRBJ2-5; the D gene is possibly TRBD1 (5 bases). Germline assignment: CDR1 MNHEY and CDR2 SVGEGT. The CDR3 loop spans 14 amino acids. V was clipped by 6 bases and J by 5 bases, with 16 bases between them. CDR3 DNA: TGTGCCAGCAGCCCCGACAGAGCCCAGGAGACCCAGTACTTC. Encoded protein: CASSPDRAQETQYF.

The gene calls are TRBV6-5 and TRBJ2-3; 7 bases are shared with TRBD1. The CDR3 contains 16 residues. J gave up 6 bases and V 0 bases, and 9 bases lay outside the gene matches. The germline V gene has CDR1 MNHEY and CDR2 SVGAGI. The CDR3 region has the DNA TGTGCCAGCAGTTACTCCGGCAGGGGGATGGGCGATACGCAGTATTTT. Translating it yields CASSYSGRGMGDTQYF.

The genes are TRBV28 and TRBJ2-3; the D gene could be TRBD1 or TRBD2 (5 bases each). The CDR3 has 14 residues. Germline V gene lookup returns CDR1 MDHEN and CDR2 SYDVKM. V lost 4 bases and J lost 1, with 9 bases in between. This CDR3 is CASSYQGGTDTQYF. For the CDR3, the DNA is TGTGCCAGCAGTTATCAGGGAGGCACAGATACGCAGTATTTT.

This clonotype was counted many times. The chain has TRBV7-2 and TRBJ1-1; no clear D. The CDR3 consists of 14 residues. Trimming stripped 8 bases from V and 4 bases from J, with 17 bases between. Germline V gene sequence: CDR1 SGHTA, CDR2 FQGNSA. The CDR3, as DNA: TGTGCCAGCGGATTCATAATGGCAGGCACTGAAGCTTTCTTT. Translated, it gives CASGFIMAGTEAFF.

This clonotype was seen at least ten times. In nucleotides, the CDR3 is TGCAGTGCTAGAGATAGAAGGGTCGGGGGTAGTTCACCCCTCCACTTT. This sequence encodes CSARDRRVGGSSPLHF. The chain recombines TRBV20-1 with TRBJ1-6; weak D call: TRBD1 (5 bases). Germline V gene lookup returns CDR1 DFQATT and CDR2 SNEGSKA (reference sequence). This CDR3 is built from 16 residues. The V end lost 0 bases, the J end lost 9 bases, and 18 bases lay between the germline ends.

This clonotype appeared many times. This rearrangement joins TRBV5-4 to TRBJ1-1; 7 bases fit TRBD1. The germline V gene has CDR1 SGHNT and CDR2 YYREEE (reference sequence). Trimming at V came to 4 bases and at J to 5 bases, leaving 14 bases not matched to a gene. The CDR3 totals 16 residues. The CDR3 here is CASSTRQGGVETEAFF. The CDR3 coding sequence is TGTGCCAGCAGCACTAGACAGGGTGGGGTGGAAACTGAAGCTTTCTTT.

This chain links TRBV6-6 with TRBJ1-1; TRBD1 agrees at 7 bases. This CDR3 comprises 14 residues. Trimming cost V 4 bases and J 4 bases; bases outside gene matches: 6. Germline loops: CDR1 MNHNY, CDR2 SVGAGI (reference sequence). CDR3 sequence (DNA): TGTGCCAGCAGTTTACAGGGGTATGGCACTGAAGCTTTCTTT. Its protein product is CASSLQGYGTEAFF.